The 30 T cell receptor beta chains listed next were all sequenced from one sample in a study of CD8+ T cells in alopecia areata. RNA was isolated and reverse transcribed to cDNA, the sequencing template. TCRdb keeps only in-frame clones here, not all; method: immunoSEQ multiplex PCR. The sample includes roughly 150,000 clones, 40% to 60% seen only once; the top ten take approximately 19%. This sample comprised CD8+ T cells sorted from blood, obtained at week 0. All receptors derive from a human donor with alopecia areata.

V is TRBV30 and J is TRBJ2-2; no clear D. Trimming stripped 4 bases from V and 6 bases from J, with 9 bases between. The CDR3 sequence is 12 residues long. Germline loops: CDR1 GTSNPN, CDR2 SVGIG (reference sequence). CDR3 region: CAWKGIAGELFF. The CDR3 coding sequence is TGTGCCTGGAAAGGGATCGCCGGGGAGCTGTTTTTT.

The genes are TRBV27 and TRBJ1-1; D perhaps matches TRBD1 (5 bases). V lost 6 bases, J lost 6 bases, and 17 bases lay in between. CDR1 is MNHEY and CDR2 is SMNVEV in the germline V gene (reference sequence). CDR3 length: 14 amino acids. The CDR3 coding sequence is TGTGCCAGCAGGCCCCCAGGGCAGCTCGCTGAAGCTTTCTTT. Translated: CASRPPGQLAEAFF.

This chain connects TRBV9 to TRBJ2-5, with D perhaps given as TRBD1 or TRBD2 (6 bases each). Trimming cost V 0 bases and J 2 bases, with 17 bases left between them. The CDR3 has 17 amino acids. Looked up from germline, CDR1 is SGDLS and CDR2 is YYNGEE. The DNA for the CDR3 is TGTGCCAGCAGCGTAGGTGTCGGGGGCCGAGGTCAAGAGACCCAGTACTTC. Translating it yields CASSVGVGGRGQETQYF. Full variable domain (missing parts from reference TRBV9 and TRBJ2-5): DSGVTQTPKHLITATGQRVTLRCSPRSGDLSVYWYQQSLDQGLQFLIQYYNGEERAKGNILERFSAQQFPDLHSELNLSSLELGDSALYFCASSVGVGGRGQETQYFGPGTRLLVL.

The V call is TRBV30, the J call TRBJ2-1, with TRBD2 matching over 8 bases. The CDR3 is 12 amino acids. After removal of 2 bases from V and 9 bases from J, the junction contained 3 bases not matched to a gene. CDR1 and CDR2 (germline): GTSNPN, SVGIG (reference sequence). CDR3 DNA sequence: TGTGCCTGGAGTCGGGGGGGCAGTGAGCAGTTCTTC. Its translation: CAWSRGGSEQFF. Drawing the rest from reference TRBV30 and TRBJ2-1, the complete variable domain is SQTIHQWPATLVQPVGSPLSLECTVEGTSNPNLYWYRQAAGRGLQLLFYSVGIGQISSEVPQNLSASRPQDRQFILSSKKLLLSDSGFYLCAWSRGGSEQFFGPGTRLTVL.

A few counts support this clone. The CDR3, as DNA: TGTGCCAGCAGCTTGGGGACAGGGAGTCCGCCCCAGCATTTT. This sequence encodes CASSLGTGSPPQHF. The chain uses TRBV5-6 and TRBJ1-5; 8 bases fit TRBD1. The V gene end was trimmed by 0 bases and the J gene end by 9 bases; junction bases not matched to a gene: 5. There are 14 residues in the CDR3. Germline V gene lookup returns CDR1 SGHDT and CDR2 YYEEEE.

Worth noting for this clone: The junction differs from germline at one of its ends, possibly a read error. The chain combines TRBV11-2 with TRBJ1-2; D gene ambiguous. Germline V gene lookup returns CDR1 SGHAT and CDR2 FQNNGV. This CDR3 is 12 amino acids long. The CDR3 reads CASSLGSSGRLF. As DNA, the CDR3 is TGTGCCAGCAGCTTAGGTTCGAGTGGGCGTCTCTTC.

The chain combines TRBV29-1 with TRBJ1-2; D is possibly TRBD1 (5 bases). V lost 0 bases, J lost 2 bases, and 10 bases lay in between. CDR1 is SQVTM, CDR2 ANQGSEA, per germline. The CDR3 is 14 amino acids. CDR3 sequence (DNA): TGCAGCGTTGAAGATCCGCAGGGCAACTATGGCTACACCTTC. Translation gives CSVEDPQGNYGYTF. Drawing the rest from reference TRBV29-1 and TRBJ1-2, the complete variable domain is SAVISQKPSRDICQRGTSLTIQCQVDSQVTMMFWYRQQPGQSLTLIATANQGSEATYESGFVIDKFPISRPNLTFSTLTVSNMSPEDSSIYLCSVEDPQGNYGYTFGSGTRLTVV.

This clone was recorded only once. The chain carries TRBV5-1 and TRBJ2-1; 8 nucleotides align to TRBD2. CDR3 length: 16 residues. The J segment lost 1 base and the V segment lost 4 bases, leaving 7 bases of the junction unmatched. Germline V gene sequence: CDR1 SGHRS, CDR2 YFSETQ. CDR3: CASSPFSGGSYNEQFF. CDR3 coding DNA: TGCGCCAGCAGCCCGTTCAGCGGGGGATCCTACAATGAGCAGTTCTTC.

The chain uses TRBV5-6 and TRBJ2-7; D unresolved. This CDR3 comprises 14 residues. Germline values: CDR1 SGHDT, CDR2 YYEEEE. With 0 bases removed from V and 0 bases from J, the gap between germline ends came to 7 bases. The CDR3 sequence: CASSLVLNSYEQYF. The CDR3 region has the DNA TGTGCCAGCAGCTTGGTGCTGAACTCCTACGAGCAGTACTTC.

This clone showed up just a few times. J is TRBJ2-4 and V is TRBV11-2; 13 bases agree with TRBD2. Germline values: CDR1 SGHAT, CDR2 FQNNGV. The V gene end was trimmed by 6 bases and the J gene end by 0 bases; junction bases not matched to a gene: 11. The CDR3 loop spans 19 amino acids. The CDR3 DNA reads TGTGCCAGCAGGGGGACCGGGACTAGCGGGGACATAGCCAAAAACATTCAGTACTTC. Its protein is CASRGTGTSGDIAKNIQYF.

V and J are TRBV7-9 and TRBJ2-6; D is unresolved. CDR1 is SEHNR and CDR2 is FQNEAQ in the germline V gene (reference sequence). The CDR3 is 16 amino acids. The V end lost 2 bases, the J end lost 4 bases, and 12 bases lay between the germline ends. The CDR3 DNA is TGTGCCAGCAGCTTATCATGGGGTGAGGGGGCCAACGTCCTGACTTTC. Amino acids: CASSLSWGEGANVLTF.

This sequence joins TRBV7-9 and TRBJ2-2, with D maybe TRBD2 (5 bases). Between the trimmed V and J ends, which lost 5 bases and 2 bases, there was a span of 21 bases. Germline-derived CDR1 and CDR2 are SEHNR and FQNEAQ (reference sequence). The CDR3 loop spans 18 amino acids. The CDR3 spells CASSQTGIRRTNTGELFF. The CDR3 DNA reads as TGTGCCAGCAGCCAAACGGGTATCCGGAGGACCAACACCGGGGAGCTGTTTTTT.

The chain uses TRBV9 and TRBJ2-2, with D perhaps matching TRBD2 (5 bases). V lost 4 bases to trimming and J lost 4 bases, with 17 bases between them. The germline CDR1 and CDR2 sequences are SGDLS and YYNGEE. This CDR3 has 16 amino acids. CDR3: CASSQPTSYSTGELFF. The DNA of the CDR3 is TGTGCCAGCAGCCAACCTACTAGTTACAGCACCGGGGAGCTGTTTTTT.

The V call is TRBV4-3, the J call TRBJ2-7; TRBD2 might be the D (5 bases). CDR3 size: 14 residues. The ends were cut back, 0 bases at V and 3 bases at J, with 9 bases in the middle. Germline assignment: CDR1 LGHNA and CDR2 YSLEER. As DNA, the CDR3 is TGCGCCAGCAGCCAAGAGGTCGGGAACTACGAGCAGTACTTC. Protein sequence: CASSQEVGNYEQYF.

This chain joins TRBV29-1 and TRBJ1-2; TRBD1 might be the D (6 bases). Trimming cost V 0 bases and J 3 bases, with 8 bases left between them. The CDR3 consists of 13 residues. CDR1 and CDR2 from the germline V gene are SQVTM and ANQGSEA. The CDR3 nucleotides read TGCAGCGTTGAAGAGGGGGCTGACTATGGCTACACCTTC. Amino acids: CSVEEGADYGYTF.

This clone was seen just once. This sequence joins TRBV7-9 and TRBJ1-5; TRBD1 matches at 7 bases. Germline lookup yields CDR1 SEHNR and CDR2 FQNEAQ (reference sequence). CDR3 length: 16 residues. V lost 5 bases and J lost 4; bases outside the gene matches: 11. The CDR3 DNA sequence: TGTGCCAGCAGCCAAGGGGGCGGGACGGATAATCAGCCCCAGCATTTT. As protein: CASSQGGGTDNQPQHF. The variable domain in full, with the rest retrieved from reference TRBV7-9 and TRBJ1-5, is DTGVSQNPRHKITKRGQNVTFRCDPISEHNRLYWYRQTLGQGPEFLTYFQNEAQLEKSRLLSDRFSAERPKGSFSTLEIQRTEQGDSAMYLCASSQGGGTDNQPQHFGDGTRLSIL.

This clone was picked up one time. The V and J genes are TRBV4-3 and TRBJ1-6; D ambiguous. The germline V and J ends were trimmed by 1 base and 0 bases, with 10 bases remaining between them. Germline V CDR1 and CDR2: LGHNA, YSLEER. The CDR3 has 17 residues. The CDR3 nucleotides read TGCGCCAGCAGCCAAGTACTAGAGAGCTCCTATAATTCACCCCTCCACTTT. This encodes CASSQVLESSYNSPLHF.

This clone was seen a handful of times. The CDR3 loop is CASSQPPTDLTEAFF. The CDR3 nucleotides are TGTGCCAGCAGCCAACCACCGACCGACCTCACTGAAGCTTTCTTT. The J gene is TRBJ1-1, the V gene TRBV7-9; D unresolved. Germline CDR1 is SEHNR and CDR2 is FQNEAQ (reference sequence). The CDR3 has 15 residues. The V end lost 5 bases, the J end lost 4 bases, and 17 bases lay between the germline ends.

The chain recombines TRBV13 with TRBJ2-7, with 7 nucleotides matching TRBD1. The CDR3 has 13 residues. Germline V lookup: CDR1 PRHDT, CDR2 FYEKMQ (reference sequence). V lost 2 bases to trimming and J lost 3 bases; unmatched junction nucleotides: 1. As DNA, the CDR3 is TGTGCCAGCAGCTTAAGGGACAGCTACGAGCAGTACTTC. Translating it yields CASSLRDSYEQYF. Full variable domain (missing parts from reference TRBV13 and TRBJ2-7): AAGVIQSPRHLIKEKRETATLKCYPIPRHDTVYWYQQGPGQDPQFLISFYEKMQSDKGSIPDRFSAQQFSDYHSELNMSSLELGDSALYFCASSLRDSYEQYFGPGTRLTVT.

This clone has only one observation. The J gene is TRBJ2-1, the V gene TRBV6-6; TRBD2 might be the D (7 bases). The CDR3 totals 14 residues. Trimming stripped 4 bases from V and 6 bases from J, with 13 bases between. Looked up from germline, CDR1 is MNHNY and CDR2 is SVGAGI (reference sequence). The CDR3 spells CASSFTGRGNEQFF. CDR3 coding DNA: TGTGCCAGCAGTTTCACAGGGAGGGGCAATGAGCAGTTCTTC.

This chain joins TRBV2 and TRBJ1-4, with 7 positions matching TRBD1. The CDR3 totals 10 residues. V shed 6 bases, J shed 14 bases, and the junction held 3 bases outside the gene matches. CDR1 is SNHLY, CDR2 FYNNEI, per germline. The CDR3 loop is CASRGTDLFF. As DNA, the CDR3 is TGTGCCAGCAGGGGGACAGACCTGTTTTTT.

A single count supports this clone. The chain uses TRBV30 and TRBJ1-4; 8 nucleotides align to TRBD1. The V gene end was trimmed by 3 bases and the J gene end by 8 bases; junction bases not matched to a gene: 8. CDR1 and CDR2 (germline): GTSNPN, SVGIG (reference sequence). The CDR3 totals 14 residues. The CDR3 nucleotides are TGTGCCTGGAGCGCAGGGGGCTGGGACGAAAAACTGTTTTTT. This codes for CAWSAGGWDEKLFF.

The rearrangement uses TRBV5-6 and TRBJ1-1, with unresolved D. V lost 2 bases to trimming and J lost 4 bases, with 6 bases between them. CDR3 length: 12 residues. The germline V gene has CDR1 SGHDT and CDR2 YYEEEE. CDR3 amino acids: CASSFGGTEAFF. The CDR3 DNA follows: TGTGCCAGCAGCTTCGGAGGCACTGAAGCTTTCTTT.

This clone has only a few counts. This chain connects TRBV29-1 to TRBJ2-5; D perhaps matches TRBD1 (7 bases). Germline V CDR1 and CDR2: SQVTM, ANQGSEA. The V and J ends lost 7 bases and 1 base respectively, with 10 bases between them. The CDR3 contains 12 residues. CDR3 DNA sequence: TGCAGCGCGGGGGACAGCCAAGAGACCCAGTACTTC. Its protein product is CSAGDSQETQYF.

This chain joins TRBV27 and TRBJ2-1; the match to TRBD1 covers 7 bases. Unmatched junction bases numbered 7, after V lost 6 bases and J lost 5 bases. Looked up from germline, CDR1 is MNHEY and CDR2 is SMNVEV (reference sequence). This CDR3 has 14 amino acids. The CDR3 sequence: CASSLSTGNNEQFF. As DNA, the CDR3 is TGTGCCAGCAGCCTATCGACAGGGAACAATGAGCAGTTCTTC.

The chain is built from TRBV9 and TRBJ2-5, with TRBD1 identical over 9 bases. Germline V CDR1 and CDR2: SGDLS, YYNGEE. V lost 3 bases to trimming and J lost 5 bases; unmatched junction nucleotides: 11. The CDR3 consists of 16 residues. In DNA form, the CDR3 reads TGTGCCAGCAGCGAGCGGACAGGGGAGGCGTTCGAGACCCAGTACTTC. Translation: CASSERTGEAFETQYF.

The DNA of the CDR3 is TGTGCCAGCAGCCCGGGACAGGGGGCGAGGAAGGATACGCAGTATTTT. Residues: CASSPGQGARKDTQYF. This chain links TRBV7-8 with TRBJ2-3; 12 bases are a match to TRBD1. Trimming took 5 bases from V and 6 from J; bases not matched to a gene: 9. Germline CDR1 is SGHVS and CDR2 is FQNEAQ. CDR3 length: 16 residues.

This clone turned up a few times. This chain joins TRBV11-2 and TRBJ2-7, with D possibly matching TRBD2 (5 bases). Trimming left V 1 base short and J 2 bases short, with 9 bases between. The CDR3 is made up of 14 amino acids. Germline V gene lookup returns CDR1 SGHAT and CDR2 FQNNGV. The CDR3 loop reads CASSLGLTAYEQYF. The CDR3 DNA follows: TGTGCCAGCAGCTTAGGACTAACAGCCTACGAGCAGTACTTC. The variable domain in full, completed from reference TRBV11-2 and TRBJ2-7, reads EAGVAQSPRYKIIEKRQSVAFWCNPISGHATLYWYQQILGQGPKLLIQFQNNGVVDDSQLPKDRFSAERLKGVDSTLKIQPAKLEDSAVYLCASSLGLTAYEQYFGPGTRLTVT.

The CDR3 here is CASGGGPGNEQFF. Written as DNA, the CDR3 is TGTGCCAGCGGCGGGGGGCCGGGGAATGAGCAGTTCTTC. The chain employs TRBV6-6 and TRBJ2-1; 8 bases agree with TRBD2. The germline gives CDR1 MNHNY, CDR2 SVGAGI (reference sequence). Trimming removed 8 bases from V and 7 bases from J; junction bases left unmatched: 7. This CDR3 contains 13 residues.

This clone has a handful of counts. The J gene is TRBJ1-5, the V gene TRBV7-2; the D gene is possibly TRBD1 (5 bases). This CDR3 is built from 19 residues. Trimming left V 4 bases short and J 9 bases short, with 31 bases between. The germline gives CDR1 SGHTA, CDR2 FQGNSA. Written as DNA, the CDR3 is TGTGCCAGCAGCTCGGAAACCGGGACTAAGGCGACCCGGGGACGGCCCCAGCATTTT. Amino acid sequence: CASSSETGTKATRGRPQHF.